The rows below give T cell receptor beta chains drawn from one sample of a study of T cell repertoires in cytomegalovirus infection. TCRdb processed the reads anew with MiXCR; each CDR3 protein has one entry. The table records roughly 500,000 distinct CDR3 sequences, about 15% of them present only once. The source material was CD8+ T cells from PBMCs. These receptors were taken from a human donor in good health (CMV status not recorded). Some clones in this sample may be carry-over from other donors' samples. CDR3s include the opening cysteine and the closing phenylalanine or tryptophan. The D gene is left open where the match is weak. Rows give clone size only sometimes, using once, few, many, or a class for an expanded clone.

size	D	V	J	DNA	CDR3
-	TRBD2	TRBV29-1	TRBJ2-2	TGCAGCGTTGACAACGCGGGAGGGGCCGGGGAGCTGTTTTTT	CSVDNAGGAGELFF
many	-	TRBV5-4	TRBJ2-4	TGTGCCAGCAGCGATGGGACTGTCCAAAACATTCAGTACTTC	CASSDGTVQNIQYF
many	-	TRBV12-5	TRBJ1-3	TGTGCTAGTGGTTCAGCGGGGGACACCATATATTTT	CASGSAGDTIYF
-	TRBD1	TRBV27	TRBJ1-1	TGTGCCAGCAGTTTAACAGGGGGTAGTGAAGCTTTCTTT	CASSLTGGSEAFF
few	-	TRBV9	TRBJ2-7	TGTGCCAGCAGCGTAGGGCGGACGGACGAGCAGTACTTC	CASSVGRTDEQYF
many	-	TRBV27	TRBJ1-5	TGTGCCAGCGGACCCAACAATCAGCCCCAGCATTTT	CASGPNNQPQHF
-	-	TRBV24-1	TRBJ2-7	TGTGCCACCAGTGAGGCGGGGCGGGAGCAGTACTTC	CATSEAGREQYF
-	-	TRBV5-1	TRBJ1-1	TGCGCCAGCAGCTTGGGGGGCGCGTCAAACACTGAAGCTTTCTTT	CASSLGGASNTEAFF
many	-	TRBV5-6	TRBJ1-1	TGTGCCAGCCAGGGGAGGTACACTGAAGCTTTCTTT	CASQGRYTEAFF
-	-	TRBV7-4	TRBJ2-1	TGTGCCAGCAGCAACCCCGGGGGCGGGACGTCCTACAATGAGCAGTTCTTC	CASSNPGGGTSYNEQFF
-	-	TRBV9	TRBJ2-3	TGTGCCAGCAGCGGGGGGGCGGATCGACCTAAAAATACGCAGTATTTT	CASSGGADRPKNTQYF
few	TRBD2	TRBV5-6	TRBJ2-1	TGTGCCAGCAGCTTCCCTAGCGGGAGTAGGAATGAGCAGTTCTTC	CASSFPSGSRNEQFF
many	-	TRBV24-1	TRBJ1-1	TGTGCCACCAGTGAATTGGGGGATGAAGCTTTCTTT	CATSELGDEAFF
-	TRBD2	TRBV27	TRBJ2-1	TGTGCCAGCACCTCTGGCGGGAGGACAATGAGGCAGTTCTTC	CASTSGGRTMRQFF
-	-	TRBV19	TRBJ2-7	TGTGCCAGTAGTATCAGCAGTAACGAGCAGTACTTC	CASSISSNEQYF
-	-	TRBV24-1	TRBJ2-2	TGTGCCACCAGTGATCAGGGATCGAACACCGGGGAGCTGCTTTTT	CATSDQGSNTGELLF
many	-	TRBV12-3/TRBV12-4	TRBJ1-2	TGTGCCAGCAGTTTAGCCAGGAGGACAAACTATGGCTACACCTTC	CASSLARRTNYGYTF
-	-	TRBV7-3	TRBJ2-7	TGTGCCAGCAGCTCTGACAGCACCTACGAGCAGGACTTC	CASSSDSTYEQDF
many	-	TRBV7-9	TRBJ2-7	TGTGCCAGCAGCGGCCAAACCTCAGGGGGAGGCCAAAGCTACGAGCAGTACTTC	CASSGQTSGGGQSYEQYF
many	-	TRBV11-2	TRBJ2-3	TGTGCCAGCAGCTCTCCTCTATTTCGGGATACGCAGTATTTT	CASSSPLFRDTQYF
many	-	TRBV7-8	TRBJ1-5	TGTGCCAGCAGCTTATTCGATCCTTGGGTGCGGAATCAGCCCCAGCATTTT	CASSLFDPWVRNQPQHF
-	TRBD1	TRBV11-2	TRBJ2-1	TGTGCCAGCAGCTATGACAGGGGCGATGAGCAGTTCTTC	CASSYDRGDEQFF
-	-	TRBV28	TRBJ1-1	TGTGCCAGCAGTTTAACTGAGTACAGGGAAACCACTGAAGCTTTCTTT	CASSLTEYRETTEAFF
many	-	TRBV7-9	TRBJ2-3	TGTGCCAGCAGCTTAGTGGGAGTTCGTACAGATACGCAGTATTTT	CASSLVGVRTDTQYF
-	-	TRBV9	TRBJ2-1	TGTGCCAGCAGCGTATCGAGGGTCGCCGACAATGAGCAGTTCTTC	CASSVSRVADNEQFF
many	-	TRBV6-1	TRBJ2-1	TGTGCCAGCAGTGAAGATGGACGGGGCCCCTACAATGAGCAGTTCTTC	CASSEDGRGPYNEQFF
-	-	TRBV11-1	TRBJ2-7	TGTGCCAGCAGCTTAGGGGCAGGGATTTCCTACGAGCAGTACTTC	CASSLGAGISYEQYF
-	TRBD1	TRBV2	TRBJ1-1	TGTGCCAGCCCGGGTAGCCGACAGGGGAACACTGAAGCTTTCTTT	CASPGSRQGNTEAFF
many	TRBD2	TRBV12-5	TRBJ2-1	TGTGCTAGTGGTTTGGGGGGACTAGCGGGAGGATCCTACAATGAGCAGTTCTTC	CASGLGGLAGGSYNEQFF
-	-	TRBV4-1	TRBJ2-7	TGTGCCAGCAGCCAAGATCAGGGGGAGGGCCTTTACGAGCAGTACTTC	CASSQDQGEGLYEQYF
few	TRBD2	TRBV2	TRBJ2-3	TGTGCCAGCAAGTGGTTATCTAGCGGGGTTCGAGTGGGGGTCACAGATACGCAGTATTTT	CASKWLSSGVRVGVTDTQYF
few	TRBD1	TRBV7-9	TRBJ2-7	TGTGCCAGCAGCACCACAGGGGCACTATACGAGCAGTACTTC	CASSTTGALYEQYF
few	-	TRBV7-8	TRBJ1-6	TGTGCCAGCAGCTTAGGGGGACCCCTCCACTTT	CASSLGGPLHF
many	-	TRBV12-3/TRBV12-4	TRBJ1-5	TGTGCCAGCAGTTTATCCGGGCGCGGGAATTATCAGCCCCAGCATTTT	CASSLSGRGNYQPQHF
few	-	TRBV27	TRBJ1-4	TGTGCCAGCAGTTTACGGGGGAAAAAACTGTTTTTT	CASSLRGKKLFF
-	TRBD2	TRBV4-2	TRBJ2-7	TGTGCCAGCAGCCAAGAAGGGGCGGGAGGGCGACACGAGCAGTACTTC	CASSQEGAGGRHEQYF
many	TRBD1	TRBV7-2	TRBJ1-1	TGTGCCAGCAGTTGGGACAGGAACACTGAAGCTTTCTTT	CASSWDRNTEAFF
-	-	TRBV19	TRBJ2-1	TGTGCCACCACGACAACCGGCTCCTACAATGAGCAGTTCTTC	CATTTTGSYNEQFF